Shown below are 22 T cell receptor beta chains from a single sample sequenced in a study of T cell changes during pregnancy in multiple sclerosis. Produced via immunoSEQ multiplex PCR; TCRdb's table is partial and in-frame only. The sample carries tens of thousands of clones, approximately 90% recorded once. Sequences were derived from peripheral blood, sampled before pregnancy. These receptors all stem from a female donor with multiple sclerosis, enrolled in a pregnancy study.

This chain joins TRBV6-5 and TRBJ1-1; possibly TRBD1 for D (6 bases). Germline V gene data show CDR1 as MNHEY and CDR2 as SVGAGI. The length of the CDR3 is 14 residues. Trimming shortened V by 2 bases and J by 1 base, and 8 bases separated the two germline ends. The CDR3 spells CASSYPGQNTEAFF. The CDR3 coding sequence is TGTGCCAGCAGTTACCCGGGACAGAACACTGAAGCTTTCTTT.

This clone was seen only once. The genes are TRBV27 and TRBJ1-1; D gene uncertain. Germline CDR1 reads MNHEY; CDR2 reads SMNVEV (reference sequence). This CDR3 region has 13 residues. Trimming took off 5 bases at V and 2 bases at J, with 9 bases between the two ends. The CDR3 sequence is CASSPKTNTEAFF. CDR3 nucleotides: TGTGCCAGCAGTCCGAAGACTAACACTGAAGCTTTCTTT.

The chain carries TRBV5-4 and TRBJ1-1; 7 bases line up with TRBD1. Per germline, CDR1 SGHNT and CDR2 YYREEE (reference sequence). This CDR3 is 15 amino acids long. The junction had 4 bases not matched to a gene; V was cut back by 1 base and J by 1 base. The CDR3 is CASSLRQGWNTEAFF. The CDR3 DNA is TGTGCCAGCAGCTTGAGACAGGGTTGGAACACTGAAGCTTTCTTT.

The chain recombines TRBV7-3 with TRBJ1-4, with D possibly being TRBD1 (5 bases). The CDR3 totals 15 residues. V lost 5 bases, J lost 4 bases, and 14 bases lay in between. The germline CDR1 and CDR2 sequences are SGHTA and FQGTGA. This CDR3 is CASSPGGGLNEKLFF. The CDR3, as DNA: TGTGCCAGCAGCCCGGGTGGGGGACTTAATGAAAAACTGTTTTTT.

The CDR3 here is CASSIATGYTEAFF. The DNA for the CDR3 is TGTGCCAGTAGTATAGCAACAGGGTACACTGAAGCTTTCTTT. The genes are TRBV19 and TRBJ1-1; possibly TRBD1 for D (6 bases). The CDR3 is 14 residues long. The ends were cut back, 1 base at V and 3 bases at J, with 9 bases in the middle. Germline lookup yields CDR1 LNHDA and CDR2 SQIVND (reference sequence). The full variable domain, completed using reference TRBV19 and TRBJ1-1, is DGGITQSPKYLFRKEGQNVTLSCEQNLNHDAMYWYRQDPGQGLRLIYYSQIVNDFQKGDIAEGYSVSREKKESFPLTVTSAQKNPTAFYLCASSIATGYTEAFFGQGTRLTVV.

This chain uses TRBV4-1 with TRBJ1-4, with D possibly matching TRBD1 (5 bases). The CDR3 is made up of 17 amino acids. V was cut by 4 bases and J by 0 bases, with 15 bases left in between. Germline assignment: CDR1 MGHRA and CDR2 YSYEKL. In nucleotides, the CDR3 is TGCGCCAGCAGCCTCCCCCCGGGGGTTCCAACTAATGAAAAACTGTTTTTT. Protein product: CASSLPPGVPTNEKLFF.

The J gene is TRBJ2-7, the V gene TRBV6-1, with D uncertain. V lost 2 bases and J 4 bases, leaving 9 bases between the germline ends. From germline, CDR1 is MNHNS and CDR2 SASEGT. The length of the CDR3 is 13 residues. CDR3 coding DNA: TGTGCCAGCAGTGAAATTGGCATATACGAGCAGTACTTC. Protein product: CASSEIGIYEQYF.

This clone showed up just once. V gene TRBV9 combines with J gene TRBJ2-1; 13 bases align to TRBD2. Germline lookup yields CDR1 SGDLS and CDR2 YYNGEE. The trim removed 4 bases at V and 7 bases at J, leaving 5 bases unmatched. There are 15 residues in the CDR3. Written as DNA, the CDR3 is TGTGCCAGCAGCCTAGGGACTAGCGGGATGAATGAGCAGTTCTTC. The encoded protein is CASSLGTSGMNEQFF.

Note on this clone: Other DNA sequences within the sample encode an identical CDR3. The V and J genes are TRBV5-1 and TRBJ2-3; 11 bases align to TRBD2. The germline V gene encodes CDR1 SGHRS and CDR2 YFSETQ. The V and J ends lost 0 bases and 3 bases, in that order; junction bases with no gene match: 0. The CDR3 runs to 15 residues. In nucleotides, the CDR3 is TGCGCCAGCAGCTTGGGACTAGCGGGAACAGATACGCAGTATTTT. Translation: CASSLGLAGTDTQYF.

The chain carries TRBV7-9 and TRBJ2-5, with 7 bases lining up with TRBD1. This CDR3 is built from 14 residues. With V trimmed by 3 bases and J by 10 bases, 11 bases remained unmatched. Germline CDR1 and CDR2: SEHNR and FQNEAQ (reference sequence). This chain's CDR3 is CASSFPGTVVRQYF. The DNA of the CDR3 is TGTGCCAGCAGCTTTCCGGGGACAGTGGTTCGCCAGTACTTC.

The genes are TRBV7-2 and TRBJ1-2; D gene unclear. The V gene lost 1 base and the J gene lost 1 base, with 7 bases spanning the gap. This CDR3 has 14 residues. Germline loops: CDR1 SGHTA, CDR2 FQGNSA. The CDR3 sequence is CASSLGWSNYGYTF. The CDR3 DNA is TGTGCCAGCAGCTTAGGGTGGAGTAACTATGGCTACACCTTC.

CDR3 loop: CASSLPASGSVWSGELFF. As DNA, the CDR3 is TGTGCCAGCAGCTTACCGGCTAGCGGGAGTGTTTGGTCCGGGGAGCTGTTTTTT. V gene TRBV7-6 combines with J gene TRBJ2-2; 10 positions agree with TRBD2. Germline V gene sequence: CDR1 SGHVS, CDR2 FNYEAQ. J was trimmed by 6 bases and V by 2 bases; bases with no gene match: 12. The CDR3 length is 18 residues.

The chain combines TRBV2 with TRBJ2-3; 13 nucleotides line up with TRBD2. Looked up from germline, CDR1 is SNHLY and CDR2 is FYNNEI. This CDR3 is built from 15 residues. Germline trimming cut 6 bases from V and 7 bases from J; bases unmatched to any gene: 7. CDR3 sequence (DNA): TGTGCCAGCAGGAGACTAGCGGGGGGCCTGAATACGCAGTATTTT. Protein sequence: CASRRLAGGLNTQYF.

The chain couples TRBV4-2 to TRBJ2-2; D perhaps matches TRBD1 (6 bases). Trimming removed 4 bases at V and 6 bases at J, with 18 bases between. The CDR3 runs to 16 residues. Germline CDR1 reads LGHNA; CDR2 reads YNFKEQ. CDR3 bases: TGTGCCAGCAGCCCCCGGGAACAGGGCTTTTCCGGGGAGCTGTTTTTT. Translating gives CASSPREQGFSGELFF.

The chain recombines TRBV6-5 with TRBJ2-1, with D maybe TRBD2 (5 bases). The CDR3 has 13 residues. Trimming left V 6 bases short and J 0 bases short, with 6 bases between. The germline CDR1 and CDR2 sequences are MNHEY and SVGAGI. The CDR3 coding sequence is TGTGCCAGCAGACGGGGCTCCTACAATGAGCAGTTCTTC. It specifies CASRRGSYNEQFF.

This chain links TRBV4-2 with TRBJ1-4; 7 bases map to TRBD1. Trimming at V came to 0 bases and at J to 3 bases, leaving 16 bases not matched to a gene. The V gene's germline CDR1 is LGHNA and CDR2 YNFKEQ. This CDR3 contains 20 residues. The CDR3 nucleotides are TGTGCCAGCAGCCAAGATCTGGCCCTCGTAGAGGGGGCACCTAATGAAAAACTGTTTTTT. Amino acid sequence: CASSQDLALVEGAPNEKLFF.

The gene calls are TRBV11-3 and TRBJ1-2; maybe TRBD1 (5 bases). The ends were cut back, 4 bases at V and 2 bases at J, with 8 bases in the middle. This CDR3 contains 13 residues. Germline CDR1 reads SGHNT; CDR2 reads YENEEA. CDR3: CASSSTENYGYTF. CDR3 nucleotides: TGTGCCAGCAGCTCGACAGAAAACTATGGCTACACCTTC.

The chain recombines TRBV19 with TRBJ2-2; 8 bases match TRBD1. From germline, CDR1 is LNHDA and CDR2 SQIVND (reference sequence). This CDR3 region has 16 residues. The junction had 6 bases not matched to a gene; V was cut back by 5 bases and J by 1 base. CDR3 nucleotide sequence: TGTGCCAGTAGTCCCCCCGGACAGGGGAACACCGGGGAGCTGTTTTTT. This codes for CASSPPGQGNTGELFF.

This chain uses TRBV11-2 with TRBJ1-5; D gene unclear. The ends were cut back, 1 base at V and 5 bases at J, with 15 bases in the middle. Germline CDR1 and CDR2: SGHAT and FQNNGV. This CDR3 region has 16 residues. CDR3 sequence (DNA): TGTGCCAGCAGCTTAGGCCTCCCTCGTCCGGATCAGCCCCAGCATTTT. Its protein product is CASSLGLPRPDQPQHF.

The rearrangement uses TRBV18 and TRBJ2-2, with 7 positions matching TRBD1. The V gene end was trimmed by 2 bases and the J gene end by 7 bases; junction bases not matched to a gene: 7. CDR1 is KGHSH and CDR2 is LQKENI in the germline V gene. The CDR3 is 15 amino acids. The DNA of the CDR3 is TGTGCCAGCTCACCAGCCTCTACAGGGGTCGGGGAGCTGTTTTTT. Translating it yields CASSPASTGVGELFF.

The chain links TRBV27 to TRBJ2-7; 7 bases are a match to TRBD1. The J segment lost 2 bases and the V segment lost 4 bases, leaving 8 bases of the junction unmatched. The CDR3 loop spans 15 amino acids. Germline V gives CDR1 MNHEY, CDR2 SMNVEV (reference sequence). CDR3 coding DNA: TGTGCCAGCAGTTCGATCCGGGACAGAACCTACGAGCAGTACTTC. Translated, it gives CASSSIRDRTYEQYF.

The chain joins TRBV10-2 to TRBJ1-5; weak D call: TRBD1 (6 bases). Germline CDR1 reads WSHSY; CDR2 reads SAAADI. V lost 7 bases and J lost 3, with 13 bases in between. The CDR3 is 14 residues long. CDR3 protein: CASTPPGVNQPQHF. The CDR3 coding sequence is TGCGCCAGCACCCCCCCAGGGGTCAATCAGCCCCAGCATTTT.